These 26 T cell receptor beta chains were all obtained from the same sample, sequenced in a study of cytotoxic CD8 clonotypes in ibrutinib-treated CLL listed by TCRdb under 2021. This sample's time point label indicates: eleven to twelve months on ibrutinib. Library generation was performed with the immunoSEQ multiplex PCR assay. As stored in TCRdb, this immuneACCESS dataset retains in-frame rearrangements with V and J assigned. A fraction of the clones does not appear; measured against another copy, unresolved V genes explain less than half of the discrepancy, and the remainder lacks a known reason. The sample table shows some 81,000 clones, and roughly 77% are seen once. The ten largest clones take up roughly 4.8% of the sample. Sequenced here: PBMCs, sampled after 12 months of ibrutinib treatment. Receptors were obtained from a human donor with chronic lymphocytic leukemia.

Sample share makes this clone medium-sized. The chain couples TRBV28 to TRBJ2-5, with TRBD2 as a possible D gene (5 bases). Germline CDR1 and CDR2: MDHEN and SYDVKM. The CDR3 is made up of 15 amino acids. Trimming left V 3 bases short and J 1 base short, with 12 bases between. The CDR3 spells CASSFRAEPQETQYF. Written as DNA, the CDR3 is TGTGCCAGCAGTTTCAGAGCGGAGCCCCAAGAGACCCAGTACTTC.

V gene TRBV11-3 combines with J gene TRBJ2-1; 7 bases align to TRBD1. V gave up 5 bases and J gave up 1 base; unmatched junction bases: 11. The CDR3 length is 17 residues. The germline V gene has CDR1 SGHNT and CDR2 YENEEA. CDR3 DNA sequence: TGTGCCAGCAGCCCCGGCGACAGGGTGGGGTCCTACAATGAGCAGTTCTTC. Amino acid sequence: CASSPGDRVGSYNEQFF.

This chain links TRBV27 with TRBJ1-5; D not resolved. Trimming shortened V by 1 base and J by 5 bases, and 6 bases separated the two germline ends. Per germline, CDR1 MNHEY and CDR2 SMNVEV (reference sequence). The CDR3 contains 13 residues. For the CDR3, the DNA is TGTGCCAGCAGTTTATTTCCGTATCAGCCCCAGCATTTT. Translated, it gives CASSLFPYQPQHF.

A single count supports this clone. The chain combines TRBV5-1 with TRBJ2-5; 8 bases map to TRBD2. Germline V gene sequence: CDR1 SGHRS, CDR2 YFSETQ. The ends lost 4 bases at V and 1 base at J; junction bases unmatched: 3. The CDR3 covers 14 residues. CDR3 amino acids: CASSPTSGQETQYF. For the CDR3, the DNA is TGCGCCAGCAGCCCCACTAGCGGCCAAGAGACCCAGTACTTC.

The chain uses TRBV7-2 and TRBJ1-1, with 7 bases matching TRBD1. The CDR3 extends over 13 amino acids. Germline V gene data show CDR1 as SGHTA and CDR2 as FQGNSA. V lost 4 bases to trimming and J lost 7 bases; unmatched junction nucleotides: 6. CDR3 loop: CASSSTRDSEAFF. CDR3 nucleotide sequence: TGTGCCAGCAGCTCCACCCGGGACAGTGAAGCTTTCTTT.

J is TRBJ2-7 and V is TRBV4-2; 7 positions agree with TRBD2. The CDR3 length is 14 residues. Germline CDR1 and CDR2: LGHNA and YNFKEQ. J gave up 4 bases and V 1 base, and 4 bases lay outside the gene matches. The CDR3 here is CASSQAGGRYEQYF. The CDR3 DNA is TGTGCCAGCAGCCAAGCGGGGGGTAGGTACGAGCAGTACTTC.

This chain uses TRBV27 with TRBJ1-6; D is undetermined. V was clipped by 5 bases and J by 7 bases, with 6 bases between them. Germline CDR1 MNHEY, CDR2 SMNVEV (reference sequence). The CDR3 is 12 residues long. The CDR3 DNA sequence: TGTGCCAGCAGTCCTATAAATTCACCCCTCCACTTT. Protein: CASSPINSPLHF.

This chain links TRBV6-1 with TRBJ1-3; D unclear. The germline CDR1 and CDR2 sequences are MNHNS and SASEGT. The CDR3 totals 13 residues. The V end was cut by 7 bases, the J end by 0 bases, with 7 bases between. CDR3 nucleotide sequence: TGTGCCAGCAAACCTCACTCTGGAAACACCATATATTTT. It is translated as CASKPHSGNTIYF.

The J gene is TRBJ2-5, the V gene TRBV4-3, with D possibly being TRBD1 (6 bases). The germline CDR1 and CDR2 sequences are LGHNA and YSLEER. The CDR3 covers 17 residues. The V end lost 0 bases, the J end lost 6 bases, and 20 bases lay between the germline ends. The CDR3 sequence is CASSQDEGDRRRQTQYF. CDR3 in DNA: TGCGCCAGCAGCCAAGATGAGGGGGACCGACGGAGACAGACCCAGTACTTC.

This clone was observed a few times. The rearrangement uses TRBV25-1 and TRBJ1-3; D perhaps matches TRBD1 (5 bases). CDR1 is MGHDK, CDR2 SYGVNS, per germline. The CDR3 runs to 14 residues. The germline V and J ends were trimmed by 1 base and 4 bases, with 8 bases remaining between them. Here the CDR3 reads CASSESGKGNTIYF. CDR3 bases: TGTGCCAGCAGTGAATCAGGGAAAGGAAACACCATATATTTT.

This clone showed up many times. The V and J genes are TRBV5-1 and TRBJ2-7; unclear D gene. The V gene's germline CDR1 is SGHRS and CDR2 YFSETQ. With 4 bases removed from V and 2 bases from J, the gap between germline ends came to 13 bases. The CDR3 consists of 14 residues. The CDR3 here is CASSLDARAYEQYF. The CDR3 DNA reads TGCGCCAGCAGCCTGGACGCGCGTGCCTACGAGCAGTACTTC.

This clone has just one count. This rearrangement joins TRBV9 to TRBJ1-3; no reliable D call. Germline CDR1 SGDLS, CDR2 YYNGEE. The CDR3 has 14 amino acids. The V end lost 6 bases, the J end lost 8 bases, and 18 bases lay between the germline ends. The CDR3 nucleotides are TGTGCCAGCACCCCGGATCCCACCTCAGACACCATATATTTT. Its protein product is CASTPDPTSDTIYF.

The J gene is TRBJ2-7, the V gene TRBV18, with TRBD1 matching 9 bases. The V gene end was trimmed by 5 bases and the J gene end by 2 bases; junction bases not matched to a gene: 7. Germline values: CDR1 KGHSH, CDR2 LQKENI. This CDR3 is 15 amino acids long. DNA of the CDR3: TGTGCCAGCTCAGCGGGACAGGGTGCCACCTACGAGCAGTACTTC. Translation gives CASSAGQGATYEQYF.

The CDR3: CASSLEAGRVNYEQYF. The CDR3 DNA follows: TGCGCCAGCAGCTTGGAGGCGGGCAGGGTTAACTACGAGCAGTACTTC. The chain joins TRBV5-1 to TRBJ2-7; D is tentatively TRBD1 or TRBD2 (5 bases each). Germline V gives CDR1 SGHRS, CDR2 YFSETQ. Trimming cost V 0 bases and J 3 bases, with 16 bases left between them. CDR3 size: 16 residues.

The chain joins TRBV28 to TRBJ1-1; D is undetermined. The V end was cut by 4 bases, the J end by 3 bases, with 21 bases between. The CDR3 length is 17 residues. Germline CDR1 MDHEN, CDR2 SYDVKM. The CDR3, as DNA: TGTGCCAGCAGTTCCCTAGGCAGTCTCGGACGCCACACTGAAGCTTTCTTT. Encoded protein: CASSSLGSLGRHTEAFF.

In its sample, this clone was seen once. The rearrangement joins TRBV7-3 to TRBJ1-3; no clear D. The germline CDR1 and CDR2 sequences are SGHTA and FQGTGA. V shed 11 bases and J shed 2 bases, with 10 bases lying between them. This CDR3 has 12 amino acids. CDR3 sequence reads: CAPPTPGNTIYF. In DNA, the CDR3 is TGTGCCCCCCCGACCCCTGGAAACACCATATATTTT. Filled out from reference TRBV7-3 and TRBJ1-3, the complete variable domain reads GAGVSQTPSNKVTEKGKYVELRCDPISGHTALYWYRQSLGQGPEFLIYFQGTGAADDSGLPNDRFFAVRPEGSVSTLKIQRTERGDSAVYLCAPPTPGNTIYFGEGSWLTVV.

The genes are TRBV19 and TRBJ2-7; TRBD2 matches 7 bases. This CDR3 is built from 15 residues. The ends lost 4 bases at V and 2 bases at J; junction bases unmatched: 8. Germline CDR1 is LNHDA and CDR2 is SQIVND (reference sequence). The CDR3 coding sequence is TGTGCCAGTAGTACCGGACTAGGTTTCCCCTACGAGCAGTACTTC. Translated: CASSTGLGFPYEQYF.

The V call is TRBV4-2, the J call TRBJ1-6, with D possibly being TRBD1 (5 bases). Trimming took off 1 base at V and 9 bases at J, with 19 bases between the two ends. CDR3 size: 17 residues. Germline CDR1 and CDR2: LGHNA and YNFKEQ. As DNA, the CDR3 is TGTGCCAGCAGCCAAGGGGCTGGCAGCCAGGGCGGTTCACCCCTCCACTTT. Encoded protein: CASSQGAGSQGGSPLHF.

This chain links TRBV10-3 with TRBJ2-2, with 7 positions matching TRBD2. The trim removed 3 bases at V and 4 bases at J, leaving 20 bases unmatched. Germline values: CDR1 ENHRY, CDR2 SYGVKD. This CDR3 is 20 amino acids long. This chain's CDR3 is CAISEPRGRARAHLTGELFF. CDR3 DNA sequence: TGTGCCATCAGTGAACCCCGGGGGAGGGCCCGGGCCCACCTCACCGGGGAGCTGTTTTTT.

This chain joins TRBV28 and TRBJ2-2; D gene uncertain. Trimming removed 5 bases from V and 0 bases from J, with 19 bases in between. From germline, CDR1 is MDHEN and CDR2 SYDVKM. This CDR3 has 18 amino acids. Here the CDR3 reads CASSEDTHPRTNTGELFF. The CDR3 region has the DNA TGTGCCAGCAGTGAAGACACCCACCCCCGAACGAACACCGGGGAGCTGTTTTTT.

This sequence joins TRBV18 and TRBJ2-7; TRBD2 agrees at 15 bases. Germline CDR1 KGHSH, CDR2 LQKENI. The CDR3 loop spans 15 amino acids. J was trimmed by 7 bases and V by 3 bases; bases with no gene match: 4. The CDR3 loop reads CASSPGLAGGREQYF. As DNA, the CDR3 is TGTGCCAGCTCACCCGGACTAGCGGGAGGGAGGGAGCAGTACTTC.

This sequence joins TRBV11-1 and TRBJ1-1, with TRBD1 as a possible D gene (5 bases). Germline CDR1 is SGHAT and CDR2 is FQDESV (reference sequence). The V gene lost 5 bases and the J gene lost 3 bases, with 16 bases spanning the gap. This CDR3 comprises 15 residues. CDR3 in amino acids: CASSPGGGTYTEAFF. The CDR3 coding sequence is TGTGCCAGCAGCCCCGGGGGGGGTACGTACACTGAAGCTTTCTTT.

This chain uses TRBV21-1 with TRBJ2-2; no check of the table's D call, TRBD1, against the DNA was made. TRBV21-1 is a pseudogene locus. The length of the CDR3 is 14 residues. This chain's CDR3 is CASSKAQNTGELFF. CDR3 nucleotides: TGTGCCAGCAGCAAAGCCCAGAACACCGGGGAGCTGTTTTTT.

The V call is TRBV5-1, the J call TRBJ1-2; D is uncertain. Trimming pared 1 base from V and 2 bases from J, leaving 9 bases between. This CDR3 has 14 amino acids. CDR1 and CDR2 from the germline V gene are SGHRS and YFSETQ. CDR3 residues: CASSLTTPNYGYTF. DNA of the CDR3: TGCGCCAGCAGCTTGACTACTCCGAACTATGGCTACACCTTC.

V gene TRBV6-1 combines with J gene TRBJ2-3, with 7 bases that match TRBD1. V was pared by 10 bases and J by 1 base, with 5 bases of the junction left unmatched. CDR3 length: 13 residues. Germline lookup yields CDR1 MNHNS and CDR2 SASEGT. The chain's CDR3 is CANRDSGTDTQYF. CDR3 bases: TGTGCCAACCGGGACAGCGGCACAGATACGCAGTATTTT.

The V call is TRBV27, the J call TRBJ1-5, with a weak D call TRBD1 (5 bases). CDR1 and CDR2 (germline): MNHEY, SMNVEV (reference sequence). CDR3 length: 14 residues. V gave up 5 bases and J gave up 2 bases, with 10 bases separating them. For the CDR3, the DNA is TGTGCCAGCAGTCTCAAAGGGGGCAATCAGCCCCAGCATTTT. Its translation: CASSLKGGNQPQHF.